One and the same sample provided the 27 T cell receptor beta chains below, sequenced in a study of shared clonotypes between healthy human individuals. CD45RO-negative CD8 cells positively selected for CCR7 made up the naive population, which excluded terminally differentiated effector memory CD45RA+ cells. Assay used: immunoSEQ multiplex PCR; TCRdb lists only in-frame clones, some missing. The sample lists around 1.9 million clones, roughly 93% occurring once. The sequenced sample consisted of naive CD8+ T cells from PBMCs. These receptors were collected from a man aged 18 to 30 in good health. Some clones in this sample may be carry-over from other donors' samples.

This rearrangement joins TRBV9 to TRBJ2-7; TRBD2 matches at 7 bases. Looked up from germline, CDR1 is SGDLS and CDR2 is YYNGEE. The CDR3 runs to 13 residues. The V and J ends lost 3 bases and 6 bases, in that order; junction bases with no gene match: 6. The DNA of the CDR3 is TGTGCCAGCAGCGACCGACTAGCTTCCGAGCAGTACTTC. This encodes CASSDRLASEQYF.

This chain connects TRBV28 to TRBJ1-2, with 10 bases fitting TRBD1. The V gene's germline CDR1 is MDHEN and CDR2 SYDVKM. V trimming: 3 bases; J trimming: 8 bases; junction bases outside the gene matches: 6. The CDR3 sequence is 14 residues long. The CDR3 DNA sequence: TGTGCCAGCAGTTTTCTGGGACAGGGGCGCGGCTACACCTTC. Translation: CASSFLGQGRGYTF.

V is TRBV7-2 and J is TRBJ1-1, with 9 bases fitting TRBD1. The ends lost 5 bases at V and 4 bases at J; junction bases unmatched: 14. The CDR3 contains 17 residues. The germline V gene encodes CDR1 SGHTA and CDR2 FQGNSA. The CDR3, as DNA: TGTGCCAGCAGCAACAGGGGGCGGCCTGGTACGGGCACTGAAGCTTTCTTT. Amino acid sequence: CASSNRGRPGTGTEAFF. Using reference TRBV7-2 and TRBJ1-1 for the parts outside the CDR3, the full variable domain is GAGVSQSPSNKVTEKGKDVELRCDPISGHTALYWYRQSLGQGLEFLIYFQGNSAPDKSGLPSDRFSAERTGGSVSTLTIQRTQQEDSAVYLCASSNRGRPGTGTEAFFGQGTRLTVV.

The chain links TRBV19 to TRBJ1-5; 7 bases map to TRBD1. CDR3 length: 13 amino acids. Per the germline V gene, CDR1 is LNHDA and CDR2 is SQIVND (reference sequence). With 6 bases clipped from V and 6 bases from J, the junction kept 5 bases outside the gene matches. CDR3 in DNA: TGTGCCAGTAGGCCTAACAGGGGTCAGCCCCAGCATTTT. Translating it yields CASRPNRGQPQHF.

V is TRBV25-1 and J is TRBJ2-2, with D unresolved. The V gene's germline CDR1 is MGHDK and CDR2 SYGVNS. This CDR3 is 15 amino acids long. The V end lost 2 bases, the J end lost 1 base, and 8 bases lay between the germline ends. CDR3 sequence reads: CASSETNWNTGELFF. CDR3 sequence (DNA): TGTGCCAGCAGTGAAACGAATTGGAACACCGGGGAGCTGTTTTTT.

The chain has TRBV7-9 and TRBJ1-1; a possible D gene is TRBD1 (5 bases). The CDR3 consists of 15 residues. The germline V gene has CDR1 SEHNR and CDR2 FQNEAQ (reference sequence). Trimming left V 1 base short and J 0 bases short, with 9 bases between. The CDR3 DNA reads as TGTGCCAGCAGCTTAGAGAGACAGTTGAACACTGAAGCTTTCTTT. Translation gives CASSLERQLNTEAFF.

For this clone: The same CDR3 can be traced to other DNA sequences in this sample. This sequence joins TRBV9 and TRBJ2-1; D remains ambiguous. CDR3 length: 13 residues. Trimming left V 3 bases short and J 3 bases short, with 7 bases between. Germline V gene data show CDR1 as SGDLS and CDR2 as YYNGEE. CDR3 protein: CASSAGGYNEQFF. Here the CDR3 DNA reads TGTGCCAGCAGCGCCGGCGGCTACAATGAGCAGTTCTTC.

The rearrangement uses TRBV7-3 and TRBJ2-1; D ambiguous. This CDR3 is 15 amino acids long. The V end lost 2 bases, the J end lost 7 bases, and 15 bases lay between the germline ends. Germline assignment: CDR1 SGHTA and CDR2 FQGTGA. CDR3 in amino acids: CASSLGLGVENEQFF. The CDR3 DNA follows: TGTGCCAGCAGCTTAGGGTTGGGTGTTGAGAATGAGCAGTTCTTC. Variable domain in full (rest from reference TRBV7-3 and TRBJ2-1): GAGVSQTPSNKVTEKGKYVELRCDPISGHTALYWYRQSLGQGPEFLIYFQGTGAADDSGLPNDRFFAVRPEGSVSTLKIQRTERGDSAVYLCASSLGLGVENEQFFGPGTRLTVL.

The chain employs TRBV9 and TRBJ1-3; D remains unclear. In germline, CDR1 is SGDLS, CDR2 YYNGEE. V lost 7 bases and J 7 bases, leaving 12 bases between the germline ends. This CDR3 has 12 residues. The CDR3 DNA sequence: TGTGCCAGCTCCCCTCCTGATAACACCATATATTTT. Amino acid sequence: CASSPPDNTIYF.

The chain's CDR3 is CASSFRGISGANVLTF. The CDR3 DNA reads as TGTGCCAGCAGTTTTAGGGGTATTAGTGGGGCCAACGTCCTGACTTTC. J is TRBJ2-6 and V is TRBV27, with TRBD1 as a possible D gene (5 bases). The germline CDR1 and CDR2 sequences are MNHEY and SMNVEV (reference sequence). Between the trimmed V and J ends, which lost 3 bases and 3 bases, there was a span of 12 bases. CDR3 length: 16 residues.

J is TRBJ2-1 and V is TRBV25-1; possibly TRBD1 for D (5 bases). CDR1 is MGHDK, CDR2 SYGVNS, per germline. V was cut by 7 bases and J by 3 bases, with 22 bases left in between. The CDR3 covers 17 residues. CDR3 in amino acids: CASNGWGGQGIYNEQFF. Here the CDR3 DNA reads TGTGCCAGCAACGGATGGGGTGGACAAGGAATCTACAATGAGCAGTTCTTC.

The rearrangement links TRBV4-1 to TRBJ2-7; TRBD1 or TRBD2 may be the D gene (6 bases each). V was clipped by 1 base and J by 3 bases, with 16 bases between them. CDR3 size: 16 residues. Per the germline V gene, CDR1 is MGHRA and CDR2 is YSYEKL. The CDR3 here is CASSQVVGGGGYEQYF. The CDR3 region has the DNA TGCGCCAGCAGCCAAGTGGTAGGAGGGGGAGGCTACGAGCAGTACTTC.

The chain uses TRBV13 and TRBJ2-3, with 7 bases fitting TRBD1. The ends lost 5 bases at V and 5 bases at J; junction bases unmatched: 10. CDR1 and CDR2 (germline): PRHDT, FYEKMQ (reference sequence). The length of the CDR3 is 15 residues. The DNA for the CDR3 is TGTGCCAGCAGCAAACAGGGGTTCGGTGGAGATACGCAGTATTTT. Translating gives CASSKQGFGGDTQYF. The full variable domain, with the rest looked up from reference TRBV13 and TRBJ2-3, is AAGVIQSPRHLIKEKRETATLKCYPIPRHDTVYWYQQGPGQDPQFLISFYEKMQSDKGSIPDRFSAQQFSDYHSELNMSSLELGDSALYFCASSKQGFGGDTQYFGPGTRLTVL.

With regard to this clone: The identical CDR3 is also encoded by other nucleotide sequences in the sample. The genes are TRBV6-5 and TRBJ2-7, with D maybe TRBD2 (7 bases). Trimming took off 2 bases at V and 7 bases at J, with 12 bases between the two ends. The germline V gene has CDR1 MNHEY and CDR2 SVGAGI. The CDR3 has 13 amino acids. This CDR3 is CASSYAGAGEQYF. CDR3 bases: TGTGCCAGCAGTTACGCGGGGGCGGGTGAGCAGTACTTC.

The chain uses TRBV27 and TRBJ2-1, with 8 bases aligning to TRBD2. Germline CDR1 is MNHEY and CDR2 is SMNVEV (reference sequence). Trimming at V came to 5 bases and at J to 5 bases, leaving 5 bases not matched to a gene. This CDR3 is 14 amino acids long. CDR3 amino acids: CASSPRLAHNEQFF. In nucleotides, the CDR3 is TGTGCCAGCAGTCCCCGACTAGCGCACAATGAGCAGTTCTTC.

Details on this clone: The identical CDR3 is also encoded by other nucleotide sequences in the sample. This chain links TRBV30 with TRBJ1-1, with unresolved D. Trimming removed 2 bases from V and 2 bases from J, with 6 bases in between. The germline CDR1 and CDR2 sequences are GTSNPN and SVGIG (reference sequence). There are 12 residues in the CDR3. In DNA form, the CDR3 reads TGTGCCTGGAGTCCGGCTAACACTGAAGCTTTCTTT. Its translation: CAWSPANTEAFF.

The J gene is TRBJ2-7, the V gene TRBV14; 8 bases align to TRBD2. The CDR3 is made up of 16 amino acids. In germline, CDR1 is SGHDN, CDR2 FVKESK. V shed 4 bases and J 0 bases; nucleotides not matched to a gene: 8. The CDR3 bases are TGTGCCAGCAGCCCAAGAAGTGGACTAGCCTCCTACGAGCAGTACTTC. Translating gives CASSPRSGLASYEQYF.

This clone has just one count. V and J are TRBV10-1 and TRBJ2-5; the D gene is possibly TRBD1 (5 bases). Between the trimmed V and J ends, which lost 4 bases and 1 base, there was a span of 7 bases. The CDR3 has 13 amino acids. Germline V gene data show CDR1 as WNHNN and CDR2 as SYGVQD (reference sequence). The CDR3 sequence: CASSGQPQETQYF. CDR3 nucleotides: TGCGCCAGCAGTGGACAGCCCCAAGAGACCCAGTACTTC.

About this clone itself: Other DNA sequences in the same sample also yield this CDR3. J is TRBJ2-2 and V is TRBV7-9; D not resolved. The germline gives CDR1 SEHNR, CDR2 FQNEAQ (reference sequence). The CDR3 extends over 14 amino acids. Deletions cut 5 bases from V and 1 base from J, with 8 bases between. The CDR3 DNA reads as TGTGCCAGCAGCCCTAGAGGGAACACCGGGGAGCTGTTTTTT. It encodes CASSPRGNTGELFF.

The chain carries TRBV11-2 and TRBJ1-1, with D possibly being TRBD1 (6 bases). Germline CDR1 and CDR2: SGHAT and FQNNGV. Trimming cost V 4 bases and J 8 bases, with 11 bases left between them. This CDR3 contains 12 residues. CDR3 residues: CASSSNRAEAFF. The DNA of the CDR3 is TGTGCCAGCAGCTCTAACAGGGCGGAAGCTTTCTTT. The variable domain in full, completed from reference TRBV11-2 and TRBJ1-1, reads EAGVAQSPRYKIIEKRQSVAFWCNPISGHATLYWYQQILGQGPKLLIQFQNNGVVDDSQLPKDRFSAERLKGVDSTLKIQPAKLEDSAVYLCASSSNRAEAFFGQGTRLTVV.

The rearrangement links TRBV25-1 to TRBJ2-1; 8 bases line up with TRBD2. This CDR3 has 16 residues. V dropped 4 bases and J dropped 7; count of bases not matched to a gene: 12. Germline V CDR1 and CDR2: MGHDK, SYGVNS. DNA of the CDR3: TGTGCCAGCAGTGCTTCAATAGCGGGACGGTGGAATGAGCAGTTCTTC. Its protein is CASSASIAGRWNEQFF.

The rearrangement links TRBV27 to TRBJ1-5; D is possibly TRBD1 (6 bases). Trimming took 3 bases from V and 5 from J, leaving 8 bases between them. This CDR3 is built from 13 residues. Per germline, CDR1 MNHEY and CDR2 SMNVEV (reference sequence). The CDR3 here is CASSFYRDQPQHF. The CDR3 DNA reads TGTGCCAGCAGTTTTTACAGGGATCAGCCCCAGCATTTT.

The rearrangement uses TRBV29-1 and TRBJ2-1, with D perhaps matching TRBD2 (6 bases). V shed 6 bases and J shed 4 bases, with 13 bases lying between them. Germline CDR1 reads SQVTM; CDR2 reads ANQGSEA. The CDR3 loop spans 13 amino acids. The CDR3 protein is CSVIGGVYNEQFF. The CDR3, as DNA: TGCAGCGTCATTGGCGGGGTATACAATGAGCAGTTCTTC.

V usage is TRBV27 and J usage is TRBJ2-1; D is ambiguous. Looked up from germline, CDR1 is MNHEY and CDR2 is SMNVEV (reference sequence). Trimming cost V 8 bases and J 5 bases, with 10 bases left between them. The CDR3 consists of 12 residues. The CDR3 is CASGMLNNEQFF. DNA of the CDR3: TGTGCCAGCGGAATGTTAAACAATGAGCAGTTCTTC.

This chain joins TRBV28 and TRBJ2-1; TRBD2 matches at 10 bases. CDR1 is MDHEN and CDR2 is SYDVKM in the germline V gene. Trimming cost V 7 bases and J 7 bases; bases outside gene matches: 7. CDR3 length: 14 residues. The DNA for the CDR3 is TGTGCCAGCACCCTTGGACTAGCGGTTAATGAGCAGTTCTTC. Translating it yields CASTLGLAVNEQFF.

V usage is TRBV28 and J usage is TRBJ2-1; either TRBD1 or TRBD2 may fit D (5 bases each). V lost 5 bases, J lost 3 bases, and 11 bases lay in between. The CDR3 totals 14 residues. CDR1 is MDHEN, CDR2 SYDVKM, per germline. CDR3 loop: CASSTGARYNEQFF. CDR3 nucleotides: TGTGCCAGCAGTACCGGGGCGCGCTACAATGAGCAGTTCTTC.

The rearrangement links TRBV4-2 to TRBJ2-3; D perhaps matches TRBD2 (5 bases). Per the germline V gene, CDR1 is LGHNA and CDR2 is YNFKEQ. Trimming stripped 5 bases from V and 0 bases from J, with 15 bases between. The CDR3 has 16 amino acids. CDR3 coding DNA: TGTGCCAGCAGCTCCAAGCGGAGATCTAGCACAGATACGCAGTATTTT. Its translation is CASSSKRRSSTDTQYF.